The rows below give T cell receptor beta chains drawn from one sample of a study of cytomegalovirus exposure and HLA in healthy donors. Assay used: immunoSEQ multiplex PCR; TCRdb lists only in-frame clones, some missing. This table has approximately 130,000 clones, 75% to 90% appearing once. Material: PBMCs. These receptors originate from a woman aged 25 to 39 in good health and CMV-seropositive. The CDR3 runs from the conserved cysteine through the conserved F or W. D genes are given only for firm matches. Clone size is given for some rows only: seen once, a few or many times, or a class if the clone is expanded.

cdr3_nt cdr3_aa clone_size v_call d_call j_call
TGTGCCTGGGTGGGAGGACCTGGAAACACCATATATTTT CAWVGGPGNTIYF - TRBV30 - TRBJ1-3
TGTGCCAGCAGAAGTGGACTAGCGGGGTTCAATGAGCAGTTCTTC CASRSGLAGFNEQFF - TRBV5-6 TRBD2 TRBJ2-1
TGCGCCAGCAGCTTTGGGACAGGGGAAGGCTACACCTTC CASSFGTGEGYTF - TRBV5-1 TRBD1 TRBJ1-2
TGTGCCAGCAGTTACATGGGACAGGGGGGTGAAAAACTGTTTTTT CASSYMGQGGEKLFF few TRBV6-5 TRBD1 TRBJ1-4
TGTGCCACCAGCAGTTCTGTTAACACTGAAGCTTTCTTT CATSSSVNTEAFF - TRBV15 - TRBJ1-1
TGTGCCTGGTGTCCGCCGGGACTAGGATCCTACAATGAGCAGTTCTTC CAWCPPGLGSYNEQFF - TRBV30 TRBD2 TRBJ2-1
TGTGCCAGCAGGGAACTCTCCTACAATGAGCAGTTCTTC CASRELSYNEQFF - TRBV2 - TRBJ2-1
TGTGCCAGCTCACCGCAGGCGAACACTGAAGCTTTCTTT CASSPQANTEAFF - TRBV18 - TRBJ1-1
TGTGCCAGCAGGAGAGCAGGGGCTATAACTGAAGCTTTCTTT CASRRAGAITEAFF - TRBV27 - TRBJ1-1
TGTGCCAGCAGTTTAGAGCAGGGTACCTACAATGAGCAGTTCTTC CASSLEQGTYNEQFF - TRBV28 - TRBJ2-1
TGTGCCAGCAACAGGGAACTTAACTATGGCTACACCTTC CASNRELNYGYTF - TRBV2 - TRBJ1-2
TGTGCCAGCAGTGGGACAGGGGGGAGAGGACAGCCCCAGCATTTT CASSGTGGRGQPQHF - TRBV2 TRBD1 TRBJ1-5
TGTGCCAGCAGGCGCTACAATGAGCAGTTCTTC CASRRYNEQFF once TRBV28 - TRBJ2-1